This T cell receptor (beta chain) appears in the sequencing data of a study of blood T cell repertoires in COVID-19. Study-level background: T cells, B-cell-depleted T cells, or PBMCs provided the cDNA or gDNA that served as material.

The protocol was immunoSEQ multiplex PCR, while the TCRdb copy is restricted to in-frame clones and leaves out a portion. The top ten hold less than 4% of the sample, which has 200,000 to 300,000 clones, more than 75% seen once. Which cohort a participant joined came from the clinical history participants gave. Germline V gene sequence: CDR1 MNHEY, CDR2 SVGAGI. This CDR3 contains 14 residues. The V gene end was trimmed by 7 bases and the J gene end by 0 bases; junction bases not matched to a gene: 4. The sequenced sample was PBMCs or T cells enriched from blood (not recorded which). This clonotype was sampled from a middle-aged woman with acute COVID-19. The rearrangement uses TRBV6-5 and TRBJ2-3; TRBD1 matches 7 bases. CDR3 DNA sequence: TGTGCCAGCATCCAGGACAGGAGCACAGATACGCAGTATTTT. Amino acid sequence: CASIQDRSTDTQYF.